This T cell receptor (beta chain) was sequenced for a study of shared clonotypes between healthy human individuals. At the level of the study: Donors consisted of a couple of women and three men between 18 and 49. Study findings and constraints: Naive CD4 clonotype sharing across four donors was approximately 5.2%.

Adult Caucasians living in Nashville, Tennessee made up all of the donors. Regarding this clone: The antigen remains unidentified.

Genomic DNA per cell subset filled all wells of several immunoSEQ plates. Some clones are missing from TCRdb's copy, which holds only in-frame ones; the method was immunoSEQ multiplex PCR. The sample comprises approximately 2.5 million clones, over 85% of which are singletons, and roughly 0.39% rests with the top ten. The CDR3 has 13 residues. Trimming removed 4 bases from V and 4 bases from J, with 10 bases in between. Per the germline V gene, CDR1 is SEHNR and CDR2 is FQNEAQ (reference sequence). This clonotype was obtained from a man aged 18 to 30 in good health. Some clones in this sample may be carry-over from other donors' samples. The V gene is TRBV7-9, the J gene TRBJ1-1, with a weak D call TRBD1 (5 bases). Sample: naive CD4+ T cells from PBMCs. Subset described: CD45RA+ positively selected. CDR3 residues: CASSSIGGTEAFF. DNA of the CDR3: TGTGCCAGCAGCTCAATCGGGGGCACTGAAGCTTTCTTT.